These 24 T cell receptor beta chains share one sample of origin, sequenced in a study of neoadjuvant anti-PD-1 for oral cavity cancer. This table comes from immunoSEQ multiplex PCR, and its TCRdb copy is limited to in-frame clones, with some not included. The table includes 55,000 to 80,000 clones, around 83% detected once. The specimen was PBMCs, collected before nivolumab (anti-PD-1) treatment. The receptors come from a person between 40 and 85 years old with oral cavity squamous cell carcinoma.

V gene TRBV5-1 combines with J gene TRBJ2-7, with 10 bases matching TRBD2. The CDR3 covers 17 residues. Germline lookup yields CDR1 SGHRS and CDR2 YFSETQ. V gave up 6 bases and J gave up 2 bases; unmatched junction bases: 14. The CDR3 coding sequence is TGCGCCAGCAAACAGACTAGCGGGCTGCTGGGAACCTACGAGCAGTACTTC. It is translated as CASKQTSGLLGTYEQYF.

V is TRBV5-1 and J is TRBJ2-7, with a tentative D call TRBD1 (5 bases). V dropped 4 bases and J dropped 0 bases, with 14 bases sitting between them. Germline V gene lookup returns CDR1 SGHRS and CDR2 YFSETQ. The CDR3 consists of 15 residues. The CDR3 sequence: CASSPDSLSSYEQYF. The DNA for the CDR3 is TGCGCCAGCAGCCCCGACAGTTTAAGCTCCTACGAGCAGTACTTC.

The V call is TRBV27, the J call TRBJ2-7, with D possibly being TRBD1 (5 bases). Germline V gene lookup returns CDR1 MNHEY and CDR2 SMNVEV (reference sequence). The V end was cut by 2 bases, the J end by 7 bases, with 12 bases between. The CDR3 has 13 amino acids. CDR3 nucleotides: TGTGCCAGCAGTTTAAGGCAGGGTGTGGAGCAGTACTTC. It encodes CASSLRQGVEQYF.

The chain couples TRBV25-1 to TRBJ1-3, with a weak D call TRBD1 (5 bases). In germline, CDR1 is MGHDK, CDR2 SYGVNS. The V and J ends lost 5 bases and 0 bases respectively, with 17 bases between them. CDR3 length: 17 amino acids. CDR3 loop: CASSLTRDSISGNTIYF. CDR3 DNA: TGTGCCAGCAGTTTAACTCGGGACTCCATCTCTGGAAACACCATATATTTT.

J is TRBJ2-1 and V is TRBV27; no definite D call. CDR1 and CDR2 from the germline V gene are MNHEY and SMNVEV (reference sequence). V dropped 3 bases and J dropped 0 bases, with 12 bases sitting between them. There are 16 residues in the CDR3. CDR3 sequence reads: CASSLRHPSSYNEQFF. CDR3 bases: TGTGCCAGCAGTTTGAGACATCCGAGCTCCTACAATGAGCAGTTCTTC.

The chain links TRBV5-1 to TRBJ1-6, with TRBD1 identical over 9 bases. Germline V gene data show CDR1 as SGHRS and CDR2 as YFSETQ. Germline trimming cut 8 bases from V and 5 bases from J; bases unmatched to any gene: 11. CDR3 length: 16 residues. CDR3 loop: CASRTGGGMNNSPLHF. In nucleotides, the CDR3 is TGCGCCAGTAGAACAGGGGGCGGGATGAATAATTCACCCCTCCACTTT.

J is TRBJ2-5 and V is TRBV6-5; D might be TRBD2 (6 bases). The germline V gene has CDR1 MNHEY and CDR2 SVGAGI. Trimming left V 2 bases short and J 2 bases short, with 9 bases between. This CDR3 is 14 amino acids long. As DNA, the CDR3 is TGTGCCAGCAGTTACGCGGGGCAGCAAGAGACCCAGTACTTC. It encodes CASSYAGQQETQYF.

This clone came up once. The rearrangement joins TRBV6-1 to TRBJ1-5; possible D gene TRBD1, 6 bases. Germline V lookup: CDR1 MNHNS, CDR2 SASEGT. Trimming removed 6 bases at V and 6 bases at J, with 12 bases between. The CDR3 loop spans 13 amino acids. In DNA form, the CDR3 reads TGTGCCAGCAGAGACACAGGGATTCAGCCCCAGCATTTT. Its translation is CASRDTGIQPQHF.

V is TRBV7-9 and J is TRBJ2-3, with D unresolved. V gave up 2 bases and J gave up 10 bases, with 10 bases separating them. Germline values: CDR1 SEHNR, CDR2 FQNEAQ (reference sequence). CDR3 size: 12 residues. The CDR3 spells CASSLMSEAQYF. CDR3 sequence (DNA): TGTGCCAGCAGCTTAATGAGCGAAGCGCAGTATTTT.

The CDR3 loop reads CASSQIRDVVYNEQFF. Here the CDR3 DNA reads TGTGCCAGCAGTCAAATACGGGACGTAGTTTACAATGAGCAGTTCTTC. This chain uses TRBV11-2 with TRBJ2-1; possibly TRBD1 or TRBD2 for D (5 bases each). Trimming cost V 6 bases and J 4 bases, with 19 bases left between them. Germline lookup yields CDR1 SGHAT and CDR2 FQNNGV. This CDR3 has 16 amino acids.

CDR3 in DNA: TGTGCCTACACCGTCCTGGTCGAGCAGTACTTC. Its protein is CAYTVLVEQYF. This chain connects TRBV30 to TRBJ2-7; D is unresolved. This CDR3 is built from 11 residues. From germline, CDR1 is GTSNPN and CDR2 SVGIG (reference sequence). The V gene lost 7 bases and the J gene lost 6 bases, with 13 bases spanning the gap.

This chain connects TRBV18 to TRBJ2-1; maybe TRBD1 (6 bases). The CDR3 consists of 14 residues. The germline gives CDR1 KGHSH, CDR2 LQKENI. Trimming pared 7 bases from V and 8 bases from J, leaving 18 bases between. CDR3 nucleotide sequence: TGTGCCAGCTACCGGGACACCGAGCCGGATGAGCAGTTCTTC. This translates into CASYRDTEPDEQFF.

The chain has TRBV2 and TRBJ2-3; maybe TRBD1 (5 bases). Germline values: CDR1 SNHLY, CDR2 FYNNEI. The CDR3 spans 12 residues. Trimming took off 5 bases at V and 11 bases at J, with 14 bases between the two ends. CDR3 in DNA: TGTGCCAGCAGTCCAGGGTTTTGGATGCAGTATTTT. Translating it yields CASSPGFWMQYF.

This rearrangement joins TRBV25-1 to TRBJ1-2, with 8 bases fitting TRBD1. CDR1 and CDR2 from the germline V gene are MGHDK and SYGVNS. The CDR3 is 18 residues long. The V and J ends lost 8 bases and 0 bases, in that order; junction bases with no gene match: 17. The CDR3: CASCPLGTGGGTNYGYTF. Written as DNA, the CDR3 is TGTGCCAGCTGTCCTCTGGGGACAGGTGGTGGGACTAACTATGGCTACACCTTC.

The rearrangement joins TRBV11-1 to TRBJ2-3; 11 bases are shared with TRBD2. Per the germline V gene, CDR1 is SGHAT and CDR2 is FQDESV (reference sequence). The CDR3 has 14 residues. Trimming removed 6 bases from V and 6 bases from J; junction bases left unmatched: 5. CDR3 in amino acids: CASRELAGADTQYF. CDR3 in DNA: TGTGCCAGCAGAGAACTAGCGGGGGCCGATACGCAGTATTTT.

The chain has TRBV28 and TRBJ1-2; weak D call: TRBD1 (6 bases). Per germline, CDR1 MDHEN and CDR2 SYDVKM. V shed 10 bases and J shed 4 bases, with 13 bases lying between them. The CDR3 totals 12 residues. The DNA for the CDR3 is TGTGCCAACGGAGGGGGGGCCTATGGCTACACCTTC. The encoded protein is CANGGGAYGYTF.

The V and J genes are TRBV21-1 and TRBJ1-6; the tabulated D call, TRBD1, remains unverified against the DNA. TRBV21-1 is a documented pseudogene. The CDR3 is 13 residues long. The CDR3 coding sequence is TGTGCCACTCGCAGCTCCTATAATTCACCCCTCCACTTT. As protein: CATRSSYNSPLHF.

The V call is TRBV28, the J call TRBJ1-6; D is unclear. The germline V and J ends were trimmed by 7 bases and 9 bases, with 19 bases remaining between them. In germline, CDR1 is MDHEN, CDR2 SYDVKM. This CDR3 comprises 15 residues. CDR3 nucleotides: TGTGCCAGCATAAACAGTCCCCGGGCAGGTTCACCCCTCCACTTT. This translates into CASINSPRAGSPLHF.

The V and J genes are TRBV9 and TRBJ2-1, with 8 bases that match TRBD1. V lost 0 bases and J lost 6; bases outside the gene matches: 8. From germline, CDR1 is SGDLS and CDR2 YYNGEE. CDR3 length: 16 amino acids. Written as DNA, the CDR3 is TGTGCCAGCAGCGTAGCGACAGGGGCTGGACCCAATGAGCAGTTCTTC. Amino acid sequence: CASSVATGAGPNEQFF. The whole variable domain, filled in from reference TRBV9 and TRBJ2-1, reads DSGVTQTPKHLITATGQRVTLRCSPRSGDLSVYWYQQSLDQGLQFLIQYYNGEERAKGNILERFSAQQFPDLHSELNLSSLELGDSALYFCASSVATGAGPNEQFFGPGTRLTVL.

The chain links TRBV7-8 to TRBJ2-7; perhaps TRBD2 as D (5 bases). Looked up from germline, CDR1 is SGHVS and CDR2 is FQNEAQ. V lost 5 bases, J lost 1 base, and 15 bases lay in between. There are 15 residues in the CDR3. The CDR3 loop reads CASSEDGGLSYEQYF. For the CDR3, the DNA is TGTGCCAGCAGCGAAGACGGAGGTTTATCCTACGAGCAGTACTTC.

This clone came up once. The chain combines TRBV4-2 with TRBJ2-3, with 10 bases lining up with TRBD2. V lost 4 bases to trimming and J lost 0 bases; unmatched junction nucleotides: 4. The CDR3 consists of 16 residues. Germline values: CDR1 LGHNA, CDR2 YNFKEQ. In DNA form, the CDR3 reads TGTGCCAGCAGCCGTAGCGGGGGGAGAAGCACAGATACGCAGTATTTT. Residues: CASSRSGGRSTDTQYF.

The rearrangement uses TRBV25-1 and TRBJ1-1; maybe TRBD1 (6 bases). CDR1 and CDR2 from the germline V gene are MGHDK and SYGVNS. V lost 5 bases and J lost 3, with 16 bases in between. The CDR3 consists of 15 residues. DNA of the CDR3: TGTGCCAGCAGTTTAAGGGGGAGTTTGGACACTGAAGCTTTCTTT. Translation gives CASSLRGSLDTEAFF.

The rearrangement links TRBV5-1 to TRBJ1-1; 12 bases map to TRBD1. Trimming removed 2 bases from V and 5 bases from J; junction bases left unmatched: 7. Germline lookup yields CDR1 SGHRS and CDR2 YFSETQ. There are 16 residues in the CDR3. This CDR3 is CASSLRDRGLGTEAFF. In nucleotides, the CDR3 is TGCGCCAGCAGCTTAAGGGACAGGGGGCTCGGGACTGAAGCTTTCTTT.

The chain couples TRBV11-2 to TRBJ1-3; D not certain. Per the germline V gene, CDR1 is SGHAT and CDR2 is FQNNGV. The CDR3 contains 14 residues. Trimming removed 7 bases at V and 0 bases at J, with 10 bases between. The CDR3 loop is CASNLWGSGNTIYF. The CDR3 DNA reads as TGTGCCAGCAACCTTTGGGGCTCTGGAAACACCATATATTTT.